Listed below are T cell receptor beta chains from one sample, sequenced in a study of cytomegalovirus exposure and HLA in healthy donors. Profiling relied on immunoSEQ multiplex PCR, and the TCRdb table lists in-frame clones only, not all of them. The profile covers approximately 140,000 clones, with around three fifths appearing a single time and about 1.8% taken by the ten largest. The source material was PBMCs. Receptors originate from a male donor in good health and CMV-seronegative. Both conserved end residues are part of each CDR3. A D gene is named only where the DNA matches it firmly. Clone size is stated in some rows and not others, as once, few, many or a class when expanded.

CDR3nt	CDR3aa	abundance	j_gene	len	d_gene	v_gene
TGTGCCAGCAGCGAACAGGGGGTTTCACCCCTCCACTTT	CASSEQGVSPLHF	-	TRBJ1-6	13	TRBD1	TRBV9
TGTGCCAGCAGTGACGGACAGACCCAAGAGACCCAGTACTTC	CASSDGQTQETQYF	-	TRBJ2-5	14	-	TRBV6-5
TGTGCCAGCAGGCCCGACACATCGAACACTGAAGCTTTCTTT	CASRPDTSNTEAFF	-	TRBJ1-1	14	-	TRBV6-4
TGTGCCAGCTTCGACACGAATCCCACTGAAGCTTTCTTT	CASFDTNPTEAFF	-	TRBJ1-1	13	-	TRBV7-9
TGTGCCAGAAGCTTGATGTCCCAAGGGACAGCTATAGCCAAAAACATTCAGTACTTC	CARSLMSQGTAIAKNIQYF	few	TRBJ2-4	19	TRBD1	TRBV5-3
TGTGCCAGCAGCGTCTCGTCGGGGTATGGGGAAGCTTTCTTT	CASSVSSGYGEAFF	-	TRBJ1-1	14	-	TRBV7-2
TGTGCCAGCAGCGGGGGAAGGGGTAAGAGCAGGGGGTCACCCCTCCACTTT	CASSGGRGKSRGSPLHF	-	TRBJ1-6	17	TRBD1	TRBV25-1
TGTGCCAGCAGTTTTCAAGGGGCGGCTAATGAAAAACTGTTTTTT	CASSFQGAANEKLFF	few	TRBJ1-4	15	-	TRBV28
TGTGCCAGCAGTGACCCAGGGTGGGAGTTCTTC	CASSDPGWEFF	-	TRBJ2-1	11	-	TRBV6-4
TGTGCCAGCAGTAAACAGGGGGTCAGCTCCTACGAGCAGTACTTC	CASSKQGVSSYEQYF	-	TRBJ2-7	15	TRBD1	TRBV6-5
TGCGCCAGCAGCCAAGATAATTACAATGAGCAGTTCTTC	CASSQDNYNEQFF	-	TRBJ2-1	13	-	TRBV4-1
TGTGCCAGCAGCCCTGCGTCCCCCGCATTCTACGAGCAGTACTTC	CASSPASPAFYEQYF	-	TRBJ2-7	15	-	TRBV13
TGTGCCATCAGAGAGGGACAGGGTAGTGGCGAGACCCAGTACTTC	CAIREGQGSGETQYF	-	TRBJ2-5	15	TRBD1	TRBV10-3
TGTGCCAGCTCTTGGGCAGGGGAAGAGACCCAGTACTTC	CASSWAGEETQYF	-	TRBJ2-5	13	-	TRBV2
TGTGCCAGCAGCTCTACCCGGGACAGGGACCCCTTGGAGACCCAGTACTTC	CASSSTRDRDPLETQYF	-	TRBJ2-5	17	TRBD1	TRBV7-9
TGTGCCAGCAGCCCGAGACAGGGGGCGAGGACTGAAGCTTTCTTT	CASSPRQGARTEAFF	-	TRBJ1-1	15	TRBD1	TRBV7-2
TGTGCCAGCAGTTACTCACACGATAGCAATCAGCCCCAGCATTTT	CASSYSHDSNQPQHF	-	TRBJ1-5	15	-	TRBV6-5
TGTGCCAGCAGTCCGCCGCGGTCCTCTGGAAACACCATATATTTT	CASSPPRSSGNTIYF	-	TRBJ1-3	15	-	TRBV28
TGCGCCAGCAGCTTGGGCACGCGCGAGCAGTACTTC	CASSLGTREQYF	-	TRBJ2-7	12	-	TRBV5-1
TGTGCCTCGACCAGGAGCGGGGGGGCCGAGAAGTTCTTC	CASTRSGGAEKFF	-	TRBJ2-1	13	TRBD2	TRBV9
TGTGCCACTGGTGAGCGGAGAGGGGGAAACTATGGCTACACCTTC	CATGERRGGNYGYTF	-	TRBJ1-2	15	-	TRBV10-3
TGTGCCAGTAAGGGGGGGGCGTCCTACGAGCAGTACTTC	CASKGGASYEQYF	-	TRBJ2-7	13	-	TRBV19
TGTGCCAGCAGCCTACTGGGGGGGTCATCGACGACCCACACTGAAGCTTTCTTT	CASSLLGGSSTTHTEAFF	-	TRBJ1-1	18	-	TRBV7-2
TGCGCCAGCAGCTTGGGACTAGCGAGGGCCGGGGAGCTGTTTTTT	CASSLGLARAGELFF	few	TRBJ2-2	15	TRBD2	TRBV5-1
TGTGCCAGCTCTTACAGGGTCACCCAAGAGACCCAGTACTTC	CASSYRVTQETQYF	-	TRBJ2-5	14	-	TRBV18
TGTGCCAGCAGTGACAGGATAAGCGAGCAGTACTTC	CASSDRISEQYF	-	TRBJ2-7	12	-	TRBV25-1
TGTGCCAGCAGTAACATCACAGGGACACACTACTATGGCTACACCTTC	CASSNITGTHYYGYTF	-	TRBJ1-2	16	-	TRBV25-1
TGTGCCAGCAGCGTAGGGGACAGCCATCAGCCCCAGCATTTT	CASSVGDSHQPQHF	-	TRBJ1-5	14	TRBD1	TRBV9
TGTGCCAGCAGCGTCGACAGGGTTAACACTGAAGCTTTCTTT	CASSVDRVNTEAFF	-	TRBJ1-1	14	TRBD1	TRBV2
TGTGCCAGCAGCTTTTCAGGGTTGACGGAAAAACTGTTTTTT	CASSFSGLTEKLFF	-	TRBJ1-4	14	-	TRBV11-2
TGTGCCAGTAGTTCCCCGACAGGGCGGCGGGGAATTTCACCCCTCCACTTT	CASSSPTGRRGISPLHF	-	TRBJ1-6	17	TRBD1	TRBV19
TGTGCCAGCCTTTCCACTGAAGCTTTCTTT	CASLSTEAFF	few	TRBJ1-1	10	-	TRBV2
TGTGCCAGCAGCCACGCATCGAATACAGGGGGGACTGGTTCGGGCTACACCTTC	CASSHASNTGGTGSGYTF	-	TRBJ1-2	18	TRBD1	TRBV7-2
TGTGCCAGCAGCACCGGGGGGCGAGATGAGCAGTTCTTC	CASSTGGRDEQFF	-	TRBJ2-1	13	-	TRBV7-6
TGTGCCAGCTCACCACCCTTAATGCAAGAGACCCAGTACTTC	CASSPPLMQETQYF	-	TRBJ2-5	14	-	TRBV18
TGCGCCAGCAGCCCCGGAGGGGGGGCTGATACGCAGTATTTT	CASSPGGGADTQYF	-	TRBJ2-3	14	-	TRBV5-1
TGTGCCAGCAGCTTTTTTAGCGGGGGGGGTTTGAAGTATTTT	CASSFFSGGGLKYF	-	TRBJ2-3	14	TRBD2	TRBV5-4
TGTGCCAGCAGCCAAGGCGGGGCCCTTGGGACTGAAGCTTTCTTT	CASSQGGALGTEAFF	-	TRBJ1-1	15	-	TRBV14
TGTGCCAGCAGTTACCACAGGGGGTATGGCTACACCTTC	CASSYHRGYGYTF	-	TRBJ1-2	13	TRBD1	TRBV6-5
TGCGCCAGCAGCTTAACGGAAGGCGGTGAAGCTTTCTTT	CASSLTEGGEAFF	-	TRBJ1-1	13	-	TRBV5-1
TGTGCCAGCAGCTTATCGACAGGGACAAACGAGCAGTACTTC	CASSLSTGTNEQYF	-	TRBJ2-7	14	TRBD1	TRBV7-8
TGTGCCAGCAGCTTGGACAGCAATGAGCAGTTCTTC	CASSLDSNEQFF	-	TRBJ2-1	12	-	TRBV5-4
TGTGCCAGTAGTATCCAGGTGGCCAATTCACCCCTCCACTTT	CASSIQVANSPLHF	-	TRBJ1-6	14	-	TRBV19
TGTGCCAGCAACCTGGACAGGTACACTGAAGCTTTCTTT	CASNLDRYTEAFF	-	TRBJ1-1	13	TRBD1	TRBV5-6
TGTGCCAGCAGTGTCGGTGGGAACACTGAAGCTTTCTTT	CASSVGGNTEAFF	once	TRBJ1-1	13	-	TRBV2
TGTGCCAGCAGTGAGGGATATAGCAATCAGCCCCAGCATTTT	CASSEGYSNQPQHF	-	TRBJ1-5	14	-	TRBV6-5
TGTGCCAGTAGTCTTCCCCAAGGGGGTTACACCTTC	CASSLPQGGYTF	few	TRBJ1-2	12	-	TRBV19
TGTGCCAGCAGCTCCCTCGAGGGGGCCTACGAGCAGTACTTC	CASSSLEGAYEQYF	-	TRBJ2-7	14	-	TRBV5-4
TGTGCCAGCAGGCCAAGGGAGTCGGGGGTGACTGAAGCTTTCTTT	CASRPRESGVTEAFF	-	TRBJ1-1	15	-	TRBV6-1
TGTGCCAGCAGCTCAGGGTTCTCTGGAAACACCATATATTTT	CASSSGFSGNTIYF	-	TRBJ1-3	14	-	TRBV5-5
TGTGCCAGCAGCTCCTCAGGGGTGAGCTCCTACGAGCAGTACTTC	CASSSSGVSSYEQYF	-	TRBJ2-7	15	-	TRBV7-6
TGTGCCTGGAGTGTTCGTCAGGGTAATGGCTACACCTTC	CAWSVRQGNGYTF	few	TRBJ1-2	13	-	TRBV30
TGCGCCAGCAGCCCGCTGGTCAGCGATGAAAAACTGTTTTTT	CASSPLVSDEKLFF	-	TRBJ1-4	14	-	TRBV4-1
TGTGCCTGGACTCCCGACGGGGGGTACAATGAGCAGTTCTTC	CAWTPDGGYNEQFF	-	TRBJ2-1	14	TRBD2	TRBV30
TGTGCCAGCAGCCCGGGACTAGCGGGGGCCTTAAGCTCTGGGGCCAACGTCCTGACTTTC	CASSPGLAGALSSGANVLTF	-	TRBJ2-6	20	TRBD2	TRBV14
TGTGCCAGCAGCGTAGCCCGATGGGCCGATACCGGGGAGCTGTTTTTT	CASSVARWADTGELFF	-	TRBJ2-2	16	-	TRBV9
TGTGCCAGCAGCCAGGGGAATTTAAGAGAGACCCAGTACTTC	CASSQGNLRETQYF	few	TRBJ2-5	14	-	TRBV28